This T cell receptor (beta chain) was identified during a study of T cell repertoires in cytomegalovirus infection. There are 18 residues in the CDR3. Between the trimmed V and J ends, which lost 0 bases and 6 bases, there was a span of 21 bases. Germline V gene sequence: CDR1 MGHRA, CDR2 YSYEKL. Each CDR3 protein gets one entry after TCRdb re-called the reads with MiXCR. The sample has 290,000 or so distinct CDR3 sequences, about a quarter seen once. This clonotype was detected only a few times. Sequencing was carried out using PBMCs. J is TRBJ2-1 and V is TRBV4-1; D might be TRBD1 or TRBD2, each matching 5 bases. The receptor's source is a human donor in good health (CMV status not recorded). Some clones in this sample may be carry-over from other donors' samples. The CDR3 nucleotides read TGCGCCAGCAGCCAAGACCTCGGGACGGTCCTTCGAATCAATGAGCAGTTCTTC. Translating gives CASSQDLGTVLRINEQFF.